Listed below are T cell receptor beta chains from one sample, sequenced in a study of cytomegalovirus exposure and HLA in healthy donors. Clones were read by immunoSEQ multiplex PCR, and TCRdb kept only the in-frame ones, dropping some. The sample carries about 130,000 clones, 75% to 90% recorded once. Sequencing was carried out using PBMCs. The receptors derive from a woman in her thirties in good health and CMV-seropositive. CDR3s include the opening cysteine and the closing phenylalanine or tryptophan. Each record gives: D gene, J gene, clone size, V gene, CDR3 protein, CDR3 DNA. The D gene is left open where the match is weak. Not all rows give a size; the values are once, few, many and, for expanded clones, a class.

-	TRBJ2-7	-	TRBV10-2	CASSDGGVEQYF	TGCGCCAGCAGTGATGGCGGGGTCGAGCAGTACTTC
-	TRBJ1-2	-	TRBV25-1	CASSALGQNSYGYTF	TGTGCCAGCAGTGCCCTGGGGCAGAATAGCTATGGCTACACCTTC
-	TRBJ2-2	-	TRBV19	CASSKVSGSTGELFF	TGTGCCAGTAGTAAGGTTAGCGGTTCGACCGGGGAGCTGTTTTTT
TRBD1	TRBJ2-7	-	TRBV4-1	CASSRGTGTGFEQYF	TGCGCCAGCAGCCGAGGGACAGGCACCGGTTTCGAGCAGTACTTC
TRBD1	TRBJ1-3	few	TRBV4-1	CASSQRAPDRSSTRGNTIYF	TGCGCCAGCAGCCAACGCGCTCCGGACAGGTCCTCAACCCGCGGAAACACCATATATTTT
TRBD2	TRBJ2-1	-	TRBV6-5	CASSYLSRLAGNEQFF	TGTGCCAGCAGTTACCTCTCCCGTCTAGCGGGGAATGAGCAGTTCTTC
-	TRBJ2-7	once	TRBV11-3	CASSLGPGHYEQYF	TGTGCCAGCAGCTTAGGTCCAGGCCACTACGAGCAGTACTTC
TRBD2	TRBJ2-1	once	TRBV6-5	CASSYRGGRSDEQFF	TGTGCCAGCAGTTACCGCGGGGGAAGGTCCGATGAGCAGTTCTTC
TRBD1	TRBJ2-4	-	TRBV27	CASSGTGAAKNIQYF	TGTGCCAGCAGTGGGACAGGGGCAGCCAAAAACATTCAGTACTTC
TRBD1	TRBJ2-2	-	TRBV9	CASSAGTGRAGELFF	TGTGCCAGCAGCGCCGGGACAGGGAGGGCCGGGGAGCTGTTTTTT
-	TRBJ1-5	-	TRBV5-5	CASSHRPWDNMNQPQHF	TGTGCCAGCAGCCATAGACCCTGGGACAATATGAATCAGCCCCAGCATTTT
-	TRBJ2-3	-	TRBV6-5	CASSLGTPTDTQYF	TGTGCCAGCAGTCTCGGGACTCCCACAGATACGCAGTATTTT
-	TRBJ1-1	-	TRBV7-9	CASSLEGEDTEAFF	TGTGCCAGCAGCTTAGAAGGGGAGGACACTGAAGCTTTCTTT
-	TRBJ2-7	-	TRBV20-1	CSATQGGEQYF	TGCAGTGCAACCCAGGGTGGCGAGCAGTACTTC
-	TRBJ2-7	-	TRBV2	CASTLQGGPYEQYF	TGTGCCAGCACGCTCCAGGGTGGCCCCTACGAGCAGTACTTC